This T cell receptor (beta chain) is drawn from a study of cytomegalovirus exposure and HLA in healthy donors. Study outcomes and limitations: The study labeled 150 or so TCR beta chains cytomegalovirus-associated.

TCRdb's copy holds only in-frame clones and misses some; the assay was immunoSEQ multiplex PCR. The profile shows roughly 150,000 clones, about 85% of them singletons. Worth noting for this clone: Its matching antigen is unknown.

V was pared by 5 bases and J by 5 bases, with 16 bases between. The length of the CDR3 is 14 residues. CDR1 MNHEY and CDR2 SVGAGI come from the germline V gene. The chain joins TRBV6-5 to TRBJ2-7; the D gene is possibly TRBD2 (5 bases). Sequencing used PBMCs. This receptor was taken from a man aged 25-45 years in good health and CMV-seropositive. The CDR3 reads CASSTTSSTHEQYF. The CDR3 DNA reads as TGTGCCAGCAGTACCACCTCTAGCACCCACGAGCAGTACTTC.